These T cell receptor beta chains were read from a single sample in a study of circulating and synovial CD4+ cells in juvenile arthritis. The method was immunoSEQ multiplex PCR; TCRdb's version includes in-frame clones alone and lacks a portion of them. The sample shows over 30,000 clones, about 94% of them seen only once. The source material was CD4+ T cells from blood. The receptor set was obtained from a human donor with juvenile idiopathic arthritis. Both conserved end residues are part of each CDR3.

>TRBV5-6|TRBJ1-6
CASSLVGVGSPLHF
>TRBV7-2|TRBJ1-4
CASRRDRGEKLFF
>TRBV7-3|TRBJ2-1
CASSQAGGQSNEQFF
>TRBV5-1|TRBJ1-1
CASSRDRSLMNTEAFF
>TRBV7-3|TRBJ2-7
CASSPGGQSYEQYF
>TRBV5-6|TRBJ1-1
CASSLIEGGSKAFF
>TRBV7-2|TRBJ1-4
CASSSGLTNEKLFF
>TRBV7-3|TRBJ2-1
CASSLTTVENNEQFF
>TRBV4-2|TRBJ2-2
CASSHAVNGGRDGELFF
>TRBV5-4|TRBJ1-4
CASASGGTNEKLFF
>TRBV18|TRBJ2-2
CASSQGLAGALTGELFF
>TRBV10-3|TRBJ1-2
CAIAQGTPYGYTF
>TRBV4-2|TRBJ1-5
CASSQGGRGGNQPQHF
>TRBV5-1|TRBJ2-3
CASSLSPSGGSTDTQYF
>TRBV11-2|TRBJ1-2
CASSLDQGTYGYTF
>TRBV7-9|TRBJ2-1
CASSLVAGKLLEQFF
>TRBV25-1|TRBJ1-2
CAGSDIRQGSNYGYTF
>TRBV7-9|TRBJ1-2
CASSLERSNYGYTF
>TRBV5-1|TRBJ2-5
CASSLFGGDETQYF
>TRBV19|TRBJ1-2
CASSRTGGSTNYGYTF
>TRBV4-2|TRBJ2-1
CASSQRPGTDSYNEQFF
>TRBV11-3|TRBJ2-1
CASSPGRGNYNEQFF
>TRBV5-4|TRBJ1-6
CASSLGLGGNSPLHF
>TRBV6-4|TRBJ1-5
CASSDSPYSNQPQHF
>TRBV7-2|TRBJ1-1
CASGWVTGTDTEAFF
>TRBV5-1|TRBJ1-6
CASRQAYNSPLHF
>TRBV2|TRBJ2-2
CASSPGTGRELFF
>TRBV6-1|TRBJ2-1
CASSESDRDEQFF
>TRBV7-2|TRBJ1-3
CASSLDRRNTIYF
>TRBV7-9|TRBJ1-2
CASSWDNRVYGYTF
>TRBV6-5|TRBJ1-6
CASSYSQSPYNSPLHF
>TRBV7-9|TRBJ1-3
CASSGGADSGNTIYF
>TRBV23-1|TRBJ1-2
CASSQDRLNYGYTF
>TRBV5-6|TRBJ2-1
CASSAWGGVYNEQFF
>TRBV13|TRBJ1-3
CASSLVYGGTGNTIYF
>TRBV2|TRBJ2-7
CASSGRGTGVEEQYF
>TRBV7-8|TRBJ1-2
CATDTSYGYTF
>TRBV4-2|TRBJ1-2
CASSQDRTKYYGYTF
>TRBV5-4|TRBJ2-5
CASSSMAPPDSETQYF
>TRBV7-2|TRBJ2-3
CASILGGVGTDTQYF
>TRBV27|TRBJ1-3
CASSLSGQLSSGNTIYF
>TRBV11-2|TRBJ1-1
CASSSDRGSVDTEAFF
>TRBV5-6|TRBJ2-1
CASSLVAGMNEQFF
>TRBV9|TRBJ1-1
CASSLTGTEAFF
>TRBV7-2|TRBJ2-2
CASSLSGWAGRTGELFF
>TRBV9|TRBJ1-1
CASTAAGTGGADTEAFF
>TRBV9|TRBJ1-1
CASSEQGAGNTEAFF
>TRBV7-2|TRBJ1-3
CASSSTSPSGNTIYF
>TRBV5-5|TRBJ2-3
CASSSTGTDTQYF